A single T cell receptor beta chain is shown here with its context. Its antigen is still unknown. These data belong to a study of shared clonotypes between healthy human individuals. Study results and limitations: A generally larger estimated richness was seen in naive subsets than in memory subsets.

Germline CDR1 reads SNHLY; CDR2 reads FYNNEI. Between the trimmed V and J ends, which lost 10 bases and 1 base, there was a span of 10 bases. The CDR3 length is 13 residues. An assay was performed, and its level was deep. In the study's own analysis: Owing to the provision of junction-only sequences devoid of quality scores by immunoSEQ, filtering differed. Assay used: immunoSEQ multiplex PCR; TCRdb lists only in-frame clones, some missing. The V and J calls and the clone size are those of that table, but D and trimming were determined from the DNA. Among under 850,000 clones listed, 80% to 95% were seen once. Terminally differentiated effector memory CD45RA+ cells were excluded from the naive CD8 cells, which were CD45RO-negative and positively selected for CCR7.

The specimen was naive CD8+ T cells sorted from blood. The chain links TRBV2 to TRBJ2-2; D unresolved. The TCR comes from a man aged 25-40 years in good health. In DNA, the CDR3 is TGTGCCATAAAGTGGGGGAACACCGGGGAGCTGTTTTTT. Translation: CAIKWGNTGELFF.